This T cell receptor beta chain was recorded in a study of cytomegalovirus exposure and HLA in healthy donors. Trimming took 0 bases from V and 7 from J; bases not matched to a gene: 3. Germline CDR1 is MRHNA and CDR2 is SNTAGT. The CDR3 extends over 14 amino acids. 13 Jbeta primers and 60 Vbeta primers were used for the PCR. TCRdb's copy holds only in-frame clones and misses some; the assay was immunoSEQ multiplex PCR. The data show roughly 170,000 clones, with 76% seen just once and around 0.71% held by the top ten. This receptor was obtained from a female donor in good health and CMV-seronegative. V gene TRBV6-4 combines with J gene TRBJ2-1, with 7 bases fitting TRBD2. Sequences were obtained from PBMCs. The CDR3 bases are TGTGCCAGCAGTGACTCGACAGCGGGGAATGAGCAGTTCTTC. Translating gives CASSDSTAGNEQFF.